The 8 T cell receptor beta chains listed next were all sequenced from one sample in a study of CD8 T cells in Susac syndrome. When the RNA was reverse transcribed, random hexamers were used with an input of roughly 0.5 to 1 ug. TCRdb processed the immunoSEQ multiplex PCR reads anew with MiXCR; each CDR3 protein has one entry. The sample includes 200,000 or so distinct CDR3 sequences, roughly 95% seen only once; the top ten take about 0.096%. The sample consisted of CD4+ T cells from PBMCs. The receptors here all came from a human donor with multiple sclerosis.

The J gene is TRBJ2-5, the V gene TRBV7-7; D is unclear. Germline V gives CDR1 SSHAT, CDR2 FNYEAQ (reference sequence). Trimming removed 6 bases at V and 3 bases at J, with 20 bases between. The CDR3 sequence is 16 residues long. DNA for the CDR3: TGTGCCAGCAGTCATCGTTTACTGGGCAGTGAAGAGACCCAGTACTTC. It codes for CASSHRLLGSEETQYF.

V gene TRBV20-1 combines with J gene TRBJ2-4; maybe TRBD2 (6 bases). V dropped 2 bases and J dropped 3 bases, with 8 bases sitting between them. Germline-derived CDR1 and CDR2 are DFQATT and SNEGSKA (reference sequence). The CDR3 has 13 residues. CDR3 region: CSARQGLKNIQYF. In DNA, the CDR3 is TGCAGTGCTAGACAGGGACTCAAAAACATTCAGTACTTC.

This chain joins TRBV3-1 and TRBJ1-2, with D tentatively TRBD1 (6 bases). CDR3 length equals 14 residues. Germline values: CDR1 LGHDT, CDR2 YNNKEL (reference sequence). Deletions cut 5 bases from V and 6 bases from J, with 16 bases between. CDR3 sequence: CASSSHWGADGYTF. As DNA, the CDR3 is TGTGCCAGCAGCTCCCACTGGGGGGCAGATGGCTACACCTTC.

The chain uses TRBV5-4 and TRBJ2-1; 9 bases map to TRBD2. V gave up 0 bases and J gave up 2 bases; unmatched junction bases: 3. Germline V gene lookup returns CDR1 SGHNT and CDR2 YYREEE (reference sequence). This CDR3 is 16 amino acids long. The CDR3 sequence: CASSLGAGGAYNEQFF. The CDR3 DNA is TGTGCCAGCAGCTTGGGGGCGGGAGGGGCCTACAATGAGCAGTTCTTC.

This chain links TRBV20-1 with TRBJ2-1; possibly TRBD1 or TRBD2 for D (7 bases each). The V end lost 2 bases, the J end lost 6 bases, and 17 bases lay between the germline ends. Germline loops: CDR1 DFQATT, CDR2 SNEGSKA (reference sequence). This CDR3 spans 15 amino acids. This chain's CDR3 is CSARRQGGLVNEQFF. DNA of the CDR3: TGCAGTGCTAGACGTCAGGGGGGGCTAGTCAATGAGCAGTTCTTC.

This chain uses TRBV9 with TRBJ1-2, with TRBD1 matching over 7 bases. Unmatched junction bases numbered 7, after V lost 3 bases and J lost 5 bases. Germline V gives CDR1 SGDLS, CDR2 YYNGEE. This CDR3 has 14 amino acids. The CDR3: CASSASGTDYGYTF. The CDR3 DNA is TGTGCCAGCAGCGCCTCCGGGACAGATTATGGCTACACCTTC.

The CDR3 region is CATSLDRGWNTEAFF. CDR3 nucleotides: TGTGCCACCAGCCTCGACAGGGGGTGGAACACTGAAGCTTTCTTT. This sequence joins TRBV15 and TRBJ1-1; 9 nucleotides agree with TRBD1. Germline-derived CDR1 and CDR2 are LNHNV and YYDKDF (reference sequence). Unmatched junction bases numbered 5, after V lost 5 bases and J lost 1 base. This CDR3 has 15 amino acids.

The genes are TRBV12-3 or TRBV12-4 and TRBJ2-7; D uncertain. Deletions cut 3 bases from V and 3 bases from J, with 9 bases between. The CDR3 has 13 amino acids. Written as DNA, the CDR3 is TGTGCCAGCAGTTTTCGTGGCAGCTACGAGCAGTACTTC. Its translation: CASSFRGSYEQYF.